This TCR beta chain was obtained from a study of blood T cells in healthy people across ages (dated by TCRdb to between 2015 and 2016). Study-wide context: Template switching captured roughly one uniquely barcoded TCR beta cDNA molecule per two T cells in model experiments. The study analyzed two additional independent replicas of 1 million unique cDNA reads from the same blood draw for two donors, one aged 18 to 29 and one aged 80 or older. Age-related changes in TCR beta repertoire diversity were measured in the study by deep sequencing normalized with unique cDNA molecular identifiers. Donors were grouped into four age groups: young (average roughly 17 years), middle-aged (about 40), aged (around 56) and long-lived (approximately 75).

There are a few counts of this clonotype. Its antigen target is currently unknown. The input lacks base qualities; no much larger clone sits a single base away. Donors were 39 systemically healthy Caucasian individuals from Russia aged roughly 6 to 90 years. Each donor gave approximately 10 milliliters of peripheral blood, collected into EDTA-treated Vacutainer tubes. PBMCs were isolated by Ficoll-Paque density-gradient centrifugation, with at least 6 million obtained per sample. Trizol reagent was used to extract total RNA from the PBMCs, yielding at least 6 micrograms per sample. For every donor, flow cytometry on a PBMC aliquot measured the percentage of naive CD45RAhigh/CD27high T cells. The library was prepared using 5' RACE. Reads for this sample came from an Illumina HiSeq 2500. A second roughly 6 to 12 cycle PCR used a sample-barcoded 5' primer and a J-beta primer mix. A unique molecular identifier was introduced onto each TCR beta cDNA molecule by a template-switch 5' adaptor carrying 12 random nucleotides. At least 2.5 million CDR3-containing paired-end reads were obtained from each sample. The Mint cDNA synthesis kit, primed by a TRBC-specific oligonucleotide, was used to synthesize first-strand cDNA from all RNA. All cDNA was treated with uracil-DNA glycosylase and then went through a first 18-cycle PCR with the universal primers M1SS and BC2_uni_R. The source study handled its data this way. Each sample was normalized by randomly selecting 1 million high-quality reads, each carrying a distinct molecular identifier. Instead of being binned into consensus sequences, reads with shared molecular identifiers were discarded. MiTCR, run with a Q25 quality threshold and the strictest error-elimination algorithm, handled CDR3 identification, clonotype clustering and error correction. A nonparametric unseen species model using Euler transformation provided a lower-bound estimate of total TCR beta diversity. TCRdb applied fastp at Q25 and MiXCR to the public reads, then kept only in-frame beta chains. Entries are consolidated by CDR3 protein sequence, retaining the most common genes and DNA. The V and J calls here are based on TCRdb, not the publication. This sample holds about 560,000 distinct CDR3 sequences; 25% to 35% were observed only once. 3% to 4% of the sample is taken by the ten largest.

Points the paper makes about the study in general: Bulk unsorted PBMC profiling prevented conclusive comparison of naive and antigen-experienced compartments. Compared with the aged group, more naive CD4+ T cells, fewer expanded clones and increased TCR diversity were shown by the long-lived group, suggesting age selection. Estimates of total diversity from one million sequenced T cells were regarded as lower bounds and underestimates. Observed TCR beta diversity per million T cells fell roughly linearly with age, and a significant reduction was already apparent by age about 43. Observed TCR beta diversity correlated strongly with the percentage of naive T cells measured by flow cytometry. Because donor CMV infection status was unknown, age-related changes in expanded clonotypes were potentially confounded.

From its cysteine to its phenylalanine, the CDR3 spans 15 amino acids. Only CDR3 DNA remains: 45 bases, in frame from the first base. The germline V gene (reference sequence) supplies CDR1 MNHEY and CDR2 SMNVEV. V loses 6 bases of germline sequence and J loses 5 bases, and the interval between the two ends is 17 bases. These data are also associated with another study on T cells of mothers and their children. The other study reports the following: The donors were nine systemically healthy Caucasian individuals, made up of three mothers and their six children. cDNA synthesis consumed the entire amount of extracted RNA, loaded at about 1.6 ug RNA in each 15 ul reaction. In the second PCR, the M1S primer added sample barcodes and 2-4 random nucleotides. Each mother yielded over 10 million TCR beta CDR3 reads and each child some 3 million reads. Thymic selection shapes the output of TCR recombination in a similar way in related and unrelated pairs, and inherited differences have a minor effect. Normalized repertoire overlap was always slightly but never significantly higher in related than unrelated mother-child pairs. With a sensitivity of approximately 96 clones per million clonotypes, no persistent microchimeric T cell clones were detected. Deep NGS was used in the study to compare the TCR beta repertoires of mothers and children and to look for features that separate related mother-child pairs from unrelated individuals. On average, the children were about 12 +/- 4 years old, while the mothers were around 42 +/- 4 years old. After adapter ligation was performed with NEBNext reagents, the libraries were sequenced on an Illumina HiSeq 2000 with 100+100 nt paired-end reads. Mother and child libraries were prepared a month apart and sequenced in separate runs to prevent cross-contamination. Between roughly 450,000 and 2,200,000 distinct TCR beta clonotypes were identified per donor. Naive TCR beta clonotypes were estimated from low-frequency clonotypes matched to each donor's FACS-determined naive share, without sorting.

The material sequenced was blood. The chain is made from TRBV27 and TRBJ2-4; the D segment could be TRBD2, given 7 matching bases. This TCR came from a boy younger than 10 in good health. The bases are TGTGCCAGCAGCCCTGGGAGGGGGAGGGAAAACATTCAGTACTTC. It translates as CASSPGRGRENIQYF.